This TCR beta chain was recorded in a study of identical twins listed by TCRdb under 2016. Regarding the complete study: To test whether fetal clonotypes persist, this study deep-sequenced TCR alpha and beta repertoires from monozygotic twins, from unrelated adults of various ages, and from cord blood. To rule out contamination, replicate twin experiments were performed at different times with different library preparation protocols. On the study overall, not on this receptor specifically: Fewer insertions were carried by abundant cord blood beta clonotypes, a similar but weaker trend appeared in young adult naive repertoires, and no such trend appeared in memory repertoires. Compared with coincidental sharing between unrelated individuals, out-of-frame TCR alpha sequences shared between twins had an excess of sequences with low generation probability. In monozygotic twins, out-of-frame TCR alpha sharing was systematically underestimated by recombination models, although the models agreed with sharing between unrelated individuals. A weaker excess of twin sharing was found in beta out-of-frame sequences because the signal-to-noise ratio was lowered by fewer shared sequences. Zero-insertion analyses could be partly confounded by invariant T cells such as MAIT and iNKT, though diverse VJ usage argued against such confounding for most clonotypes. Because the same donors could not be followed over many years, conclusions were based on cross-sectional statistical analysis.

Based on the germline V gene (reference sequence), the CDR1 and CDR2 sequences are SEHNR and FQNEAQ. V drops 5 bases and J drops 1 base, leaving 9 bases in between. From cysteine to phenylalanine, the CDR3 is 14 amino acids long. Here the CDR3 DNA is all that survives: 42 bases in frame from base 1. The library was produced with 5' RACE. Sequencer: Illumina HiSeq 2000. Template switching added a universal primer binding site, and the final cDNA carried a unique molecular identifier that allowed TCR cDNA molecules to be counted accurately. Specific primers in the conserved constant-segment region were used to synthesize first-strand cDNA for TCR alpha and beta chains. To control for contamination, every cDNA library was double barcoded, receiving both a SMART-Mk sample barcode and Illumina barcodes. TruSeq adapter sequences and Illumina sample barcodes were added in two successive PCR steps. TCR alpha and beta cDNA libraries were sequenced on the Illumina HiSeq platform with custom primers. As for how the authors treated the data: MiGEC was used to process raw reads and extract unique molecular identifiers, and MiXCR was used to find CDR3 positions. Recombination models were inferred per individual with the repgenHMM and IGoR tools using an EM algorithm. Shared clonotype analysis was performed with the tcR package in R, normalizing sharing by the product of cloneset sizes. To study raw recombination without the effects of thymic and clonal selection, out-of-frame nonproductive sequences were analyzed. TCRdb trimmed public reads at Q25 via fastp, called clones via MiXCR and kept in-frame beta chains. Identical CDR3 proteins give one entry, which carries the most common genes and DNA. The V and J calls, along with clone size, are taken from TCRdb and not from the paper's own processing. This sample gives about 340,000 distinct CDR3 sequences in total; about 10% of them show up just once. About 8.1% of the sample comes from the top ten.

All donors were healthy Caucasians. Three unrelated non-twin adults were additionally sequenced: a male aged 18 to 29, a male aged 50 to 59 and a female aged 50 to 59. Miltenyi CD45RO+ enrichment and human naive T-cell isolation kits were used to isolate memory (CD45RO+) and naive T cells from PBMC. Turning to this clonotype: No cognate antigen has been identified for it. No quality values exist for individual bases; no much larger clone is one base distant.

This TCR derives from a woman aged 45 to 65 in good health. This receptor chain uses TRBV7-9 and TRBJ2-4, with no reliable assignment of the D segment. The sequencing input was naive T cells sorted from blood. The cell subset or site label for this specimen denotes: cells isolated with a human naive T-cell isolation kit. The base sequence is TGTGCCAGCAGCCGGCTAGAGGCCAAAAACATTCAGTACTTC. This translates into CASSRLEAKNIQYF.